The rows below give T cell receptor beta chains drawn from one sample of a study of cytomegalovirus exposure and HLA in healthy donors. Sequenced by immunoSEQ multiplex PCR; TCRdb stores in-frame clones only, minus some. Of 110,000 or so clones in the sample, 60% to 80% were seen once. Sequenced: PBMCs. These TCRs come from a man aged 45-60 years in good health and CMV-seropositive. The CDR3 runs from the conserved cysteine through the conserved F or W. D genes are given only for firm matches. Size is stated for part of the rows, as once, few or many counts, or as a class when the clone is expanded.

clone size	V gene	D gene	J gene	CDR3 length	CDR3 protein	CDR3 DNA
-	TRBV6-1	TRBD1	TRBJ1-2	14	CASMGFSQGGGYTF	TGTGCCAGCATGGGGTTTTCGCAGGGGGGTGGCTACACCTTC
-	TRBV6-1	-	TRBJ2-7	19	CASSEQGPLASSRVYEQYF	TGTGCCAGCAGTGAACAGGGGCCCCTAGCCTCCTCGCGAGTCTACGAGCAGTACTTC
-	TRBV7-9	TRBD2	TRBJ2-5	15	CASRMTSGRQETQYF	TGTGCCAGCAGAATGACTAGCGGGCGCCAAGAGACCCAGTACTTC
-	TRBV4-2	TRBD1	TRBJ1-6	16	CASSLQGQAHNSPLHF	TGTGCCAGCAGCCTCCAAGGACAGGCCCATAATTCACCCCTCCACTTT
few	TRBV9	TRBD1	TRBJ2-7	17	CASSVGGGQGTPYEQYF	TGTGCCAGCAGCGTGGGAGGGGGACAGGGGACCCCCTACGAGCAGTACTTC
-	TRBV4-1	TRBD2	TRBJ2-5	16	CASSPQRGREVQTQYF	TGCGCCAGCAGCCCCCAACGGGGGCGGGAGGTTCAGACCCAGTACTTC
-	TRBV4-2	TRBD2	TRBJ2-1	16	CASSQEGGSAYNEQFF	TGTGCCAGCAGCCAAGAGGGGGGGAGTGCCTACAATGAGCAGTTCTTC
-	TRBV2	-	TRBJ2-7	12	CASSNPGAEQYF	TGTGCCAGCAGTAACCCAGGGGCCGAGCAGTACTTC
-	TRBV19	TRBD1	TRBJ1-4	14	CASSLGQGREKLFF	TGTGCCAGTAGTTTGGGACAGGGTCGGGAAAAACTGTTTTTT
once	TRBV5-1	-	TRBJ1-1	15	CASSFGRLLNTEAFF	TGCGCCAGCAGCTTCGGGAGGCTTTTAAACACTGAAGCTTTCTTT
-	TRBV5-6	-	TRBJ1-2	14	CASSPYTTRYGYTF	TGTGCCAGCAGCCCTTACACAACCCGATATGGCTACACCTTC
-	TRBV7-8	-	TRBJ1-2	15	CASSLGRPEAYGYTF	TGTGCCAGCAGCTTAGGCAGGCCGGAAGCCTATGGCTACACCTTC
once	TRBV5-1	-	TRBJ2-3	14	CASSLEGWTDTQYF	TGCGCCAGCAGCTTGGAGGGGTGGACAGATACGCAGTATTTT
-	TRBV9	-	TRBJ2-7	14	CASSVAGTSYEQYF	TGTGCCAGCAGCGTAGCTGGGACAAGCTACGAGCAGTACTTC
-	TRBV7-9	-	TRBJ1-5	15	CASSLDGEGNQPQHF	TGTGCCAGCAGCTTAGACGGGGAGGGCAATCAGCCCCAGCATTTT
-	TRBV2	-	TRBJ1-5	13	CASTRQGNQPQHF	TGTGCCAGCACTAGACAGGGCAATCAGCCCCAGCATTTT
once	TRBV19	TRBD1	TRBJ2-1	12	CATIEGAGEQFF	TGTGCCACTATCGAGGGGGCCGGTGAGCAGTTCTTC
-	TRBV10-3	-	TRBJ2-1	15	CATERGFSYNNEQFF	TGTGCCACCGAAAGGGGCTTCTCCTACAATAATGAGCAGTTCTTC
-	TRBV9	-	TRBJ1-1	14	CASSVGGGITEAFF	TGTGCCAGCAGCGTAGGTGGGGGCATCACTGAAGCTTTCTTT
-	TRBV4-3	TRBD2	TRBJ2-7	18	CASSQEPSGTVYAHEQYF	TGCGCCAGCAGCCAAGAGCCTAGCGGGACAGTCTATGCCCACGAGCAGTACTTC
once	TRBV5-1	TRBD1	TRBJ1-2	17	CASSLNGGTVSNYGYTF	TGCGCCAGCAGCTTGAACGGAGGGACAGTTTCTAACTATGGCTACACCTTC
once	TRBV7-9	TRBD1	TRBJ1-2	14	CASSLDRGRRGYTF	TGTGCCAGCAGCCTGGACAGGGGGCGTCGAGGCTACACCTTC
-	TRBV5-4	TRBD1	TRBJ1-3	15	CASSIGQGGGNTIYF	TGTGCCAGCAGTATTGGACAGGGAGGTGGAAACACCATATATTTT
few	TRBV5-1	TRBD1	TRBJ1-3	14	CASSLGGQGNTIYF	TGCGCCAGCAGCTTGGGGGGACAGGGAAACACCATATATTTT
-	TRBV6-5	-	TRBJ1-1	15	CASSSQGTMNTEAFF	TGTGCCAGCAGTTCCCAGGGGACCATGAACACTGAAGCTTTCTTT
-	TRBV7-8	TRBD1	TRBJ1-1	20	CASSPRDRGSNARMNTEAFF	TGTGCCAGCAGCCCCCGGGACAGGGGATCGAATGCTCGGATGAACACTGAAGCTTTCTTT
-	TRBV6-5	-	TRBJ2-2	15	CASSLGSGRTGELFF	TGTGCCAGCAGTTTGGGGTCAGGGCGTACCGGGGAGCTGTTTTTT
-	TRBV13	-	TRBJ1-3	16	CASSSNRAYSGNTIYF	TGTGCCAGCAGCTCGAACAGGGCCTACTCTGGAAACACCATATATTTT
-	TRBV11-2	TRBD1	TRBJ2-7	16	CASSLGGGTGWYEQYF	TGTGCCAGCAGCTTAGGAGGTGGGACAGGGTGGTACGAGCAGTACTTC
-	TRBV7-2	TRBD1	TRBJ2-1	16	CASSFSRDRAYNEQFF	TGTGCCAGCAGCTTCTCCCGGGACAGGGCCTACAATGAGCAGTTCTTC
few	TRBV18	TRBD1	TRBJ1-4	16	CASSRTGETTNEKLFF	TGTGCCAGCTCACGAACAGGGGAGACAACTAATGAAAAACTGTTTTTT
-	TRBV30	-	TRBJ1-3	12	CAWSALGNTIYF	TGTGCCTGGAGTGCTTTGGGAAACACCATATATTTT
few	TRBV6-5	TRBD2	TRBJ2-3	15	CASRVLAGATDTQYF	TGTGCCAGCAGGGTACTAGCGGGAGCGACAGATACGCAGTATTTT
-	TRBV7-2	TRBD2	TRBJ2-3	15	CASSLRAGVSDTQYF	TGTGCCAGCAGCTTAAGAGCGGGAGTTAGCGATACGCAGTATTTT
-	TRBV4-1	-	TRBJ2-1	16	CASSQRRDSSYNEQFF	TGCGCCAGCAGCCAACGACGGGATAGCTCCTACAATGAGCAGTTCTTC
-	TRBV2	TRBD2	TRBJ2-7	14	CASSALAGEHEQYF	TGTGCCAGCAGTGCGCTAGCGGGAGAACACGAGCAGTACTTC
-	TRBV7-7	TRBD2	TRBJ2-3	15	CASSPVAGGTDTQYF	TGTGCTAGCAGCCCCGTAGCGGGGGGCACAGATACGCAGTATTTT
-	TRBV6-4	TRBD1	TRBJ1-5	13	CASSEDRGQPQHF	TGTGCCAGCAGTGAGGACAGGGGGCAGCCCCAGCATTTT
-	TRBV29-1	TRBD2	TRBJ2-5	14	CSALVAGGPETQYF	TGCAGCGCCCTCGTAGCGGGAGGGCCAGAGACCCAGTACTTC
-	TRBV19	-	TRBJ1-1	15	CASSSGDVTSTEAFF	TGTGCCAGTAGTTCAGGGGATGTAACGAGTACTGAAGCTTTCTTT
-	TRBV5-4	-	TRBJ2-7	15	CASSSPGVRTYEQYF	TGTGCCAGCAGCTCCCCGGGGGTACGGACCTACGAGCAGTACTTC
-	TRBV9	-	TRBJ2-1	15	CASSAHLAGGNEQFF	TGTGCCAGCAGCGCACACTTAGCTGGCGGGAATGAGCAGTTCTTC
-	TRBV7-9	TRBD2	TRBJ2-1	15	CASSLGGSAYNDQFF	TGTGCCAGCAGCTTAGGCGGGAGCGCCTACAATGATCAGTTCTTC
-	TRBV5-1	-	TRBJ2-1	14	CASSLGLSYNEQFF	TGCGCCAGCAGCTTGGGACTTTCCTACAATGAGCAGTTCTTC
-	TRBV7-7	-	TRBJ2-2	14	CASSLEEGAGELFF	TGTGCTAGCAGCTTAGAGGAGGGAGCCGGGGAGCTGTTTTTT
-	TRBV7-9	-	TRBJ2-3	12	CAIGRGTDTQYF	TGTGCCATCGGGCGGGGTACAGATACGCAGTATTTT
-	TRBV28	-	TRBJ1-5	15	CASRELNGGNQPQHF	TGTGCCAGCCGGGAGCTCAACGGGGGCAATCAGCCCCAGCATTTT
-	TRBV18	-	TRBJ2-7	15	CASSPRRGYTYEQYF	TGTGCCAGCTCACCTCGACGGGGATACACCTACGAGCAGTACTTC
-	TRBV5-4	-	TRBJ2-1	16	CASSLASGGVGNEQFF	TGTGCCAGCAGCTTGGCCTCGGGGGGCGTGGGTAATGAGCAGTTCTTC
-	TRBV7-9	TRBD1	TRBJ1-1	15	CASSPPGTGGSEAFF	TGTGCCAGCAGCCCGCCCGGGACAGGGGGATCTGAAGCTTTCTTT
few	TRBV6-1	TRBD1	TRBJ1-4	15	CASSSRTGLSEKLFF	TGTGCCAGCAGCTCTCGGACAGGGTTGTCTGAAAAACTGTTTTTT
-	TRBV30	TRBD1	TRBJ2-2	16	CAWSAPETGSTGELFF	TGTGCCTGGAGTGCCCCCGAGACAGGGTCCACCGGGGAGCTGTTTTTT
-	TRBV5-6	TRBD1	TRBJ2-5	15	CASSSGQGAFETQYF	TGTGCCAGCAGCTCCGGACAGGGGGCGTTTGAGACCCAGTACTTC
-	TRBV28	-	TRBJ1-5	15	CASSFSYGSNQPQHF	TGTGCCAGCAGTTTTTCATACGGTAGCAATCAGCCCCAGCATTTT
-	TRBV19	TRBD2	TRBJ2-3	16	CASSRTSGSKGDTQYF	TGTGCCAGTAGCCGGACTAGCGGGAGTAAGGGGGATACGCAGTATTTT
-	TRBV6-5	TRBD1	TRBJ2-7	15	CASSSATGGGYEQYF	TGTGCCAGCAGTTCCGCGACAGGGGGCGGATACGAGCAGTACTTC
-	TRBV6-1	TRBD2	TRBJ2-5	17	CASSERASGGWQETQYF	TGTGCCAGCAGTGAACGGGCTAGCGGGGGGTGGCAAGAGACCCAGTACTTC